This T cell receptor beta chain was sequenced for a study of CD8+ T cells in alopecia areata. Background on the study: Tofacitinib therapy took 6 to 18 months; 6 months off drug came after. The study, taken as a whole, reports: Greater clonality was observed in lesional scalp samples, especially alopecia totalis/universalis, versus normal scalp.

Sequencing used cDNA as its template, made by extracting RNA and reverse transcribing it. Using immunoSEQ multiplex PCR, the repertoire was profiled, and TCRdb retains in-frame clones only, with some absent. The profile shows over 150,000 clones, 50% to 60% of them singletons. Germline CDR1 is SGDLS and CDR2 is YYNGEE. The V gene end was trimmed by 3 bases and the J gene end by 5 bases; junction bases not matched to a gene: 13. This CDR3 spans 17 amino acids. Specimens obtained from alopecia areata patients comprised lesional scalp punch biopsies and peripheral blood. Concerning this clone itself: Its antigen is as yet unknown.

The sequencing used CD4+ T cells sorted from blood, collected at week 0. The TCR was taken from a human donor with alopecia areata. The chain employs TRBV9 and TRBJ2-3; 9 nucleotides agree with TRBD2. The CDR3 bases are TGTGCCAGCAGCGCCCTAGGGGCAGCGGGGGGTATAGATACGCAGTATTTT. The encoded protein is CASSALGAAGGIDTQYF.